The sequence of this T cell receptor beta chain was determined in a study of Ad26.COV2.S vaccination and SARS-CoV-2 variants. The study, taken as a whole, reports: In vaccinated individuals, spike-specific CD8+ and CD4+ T cell responses reportedly displayed substantial breadth.

The treatment: some 20 received Ad26.COV2.S at low or high dose, single or two shots; about 5 received placebo; per-sample allocation not given. The samples date from day 63 after the first vaccine or placebo injection. Sequencing was performed with immunoSEQ multiplex PCR; in TCRdb, only in-frame clones are kept and a portion is missing. Of some 500,000 clones in the sample, 89% were seen once. Comments on this clone: Its target is unknown.

Germline assignment: CDR1 SNHLY and CDR2 FYNNEI. The germline V and J ends were trimmed by 2 bases and 12 bases, with 17 bases remaining between them. This CDR3 comprises 14 residues. V gene TRBV2 combines with J gene TRBJ2-1; D remains ambiguous. Specimen: peripheral blood, collected in a trial of Ad26.COV2.S vaccine versus placebo. This TCR was sampled from a person aged 18-60 years who received the Ad26.COV2.S COVID-19 vaccine or a placebo. In DNA, the CDR3 is TGTGCCAGCAGTGAATCTTCGACCACCGGGTCGCAGTTCTTC. This codes for CASSESSTTGSQFF.